The following is a T cell receptor beta chain sequence with its context. Its antigen is unknown. Base qualities are not recorded, but no much larger clone differs from it by a single base. The data originate from a study of OX40 agonist ivuxolimab in advanced cancers. With regard to the full study: Ivuxolimab, which targeted the costimulatory receptor OX40 (CD134), was an agonistic, fully human IgG2 monoclonal antibody. Intravenous ivuxolimab was administered to patients every 2 weeks at six dose levels: 0.01, 0.1, 0.3, 1.5, 3 and 10 mg/kg. In the dose-escalation cohort, 82.7% of patients were male, and the mean age was approximately 60 years, with a range of 23 to 79. Partial responses occurred in three dose-escalation patients: two with cutaneous melanoma and one with hepatocellular carcinoma. Of the roughly 50 dose-escalation patients, hepatocellular carcinoma was present in roughly 19, melanoma in around 15, renal cell carcinoma in 9 and head and neck cancer in 9. The paper covers the monotherapy dose-escalation part of the phase I ivuxolimab trial, which included N = 52 patients. Prior anti-PD-1, anti-PD-L1 or anti-CTLA-4 therapy was permitted, and checkpoint inhibitors had been received by roughly 42% of dose-escalation patients. Peripheral TCRbeta sequencing aimed to test whether ivuxolimab altered TCR sequence diversity and caused clonal T-cell expansion. Study-wide findings and limitations: The antigen specificity of the peripheral T cells that underwent clonal expansion was not determined. At doses from 0.1 to 3.0 mg/kg, clonal expansion was seen in both CD4+ and CD8+ blood T cells between baseline and week 6. After ivuxolimab, CD8+ T cells had more expanded clones than CD4+ T cells on average. In the 0.1-3.0 mg/kg groups, partial responders were among the patients with the lowest normalized peripheral clonal expansion, particularly in CD8+ T cells. Low levels of normalized T-cell clonal expansion were also seen in some patients who did not respond.

Patients with autoimmune disease history or receiving systemic immunosuppression were excluded from the trial. Peripheral blood for TCR sequencing was collected from all dose cohorts at baseline, on cycle 4 day 1, and on cycle 7 day 1. Samples came from an open-label, multicenter, first-in-human phase I dose-escalation trial of ivuxolimab. Adults with locally advanced or metastatic melanoma, renal cell carcinoma, hepatocellular carcinoma or head and neck squamous cell carcinoma were enrolled in the trial. Before TCR sequencing, CD4+ T cells and CD8+ T cells from peripheral blood were sorted into separate populations. Genomic DNA was isolated from the sorted cells so that the TCRbeta CDR3 region could be sequenced. The immunoSEQ Assay was used to sequence the TCRbeta CDR3 regions. TCRdb limited this immuneACCESS table to in-frame rearrangements with V and J called. A share of clones is missing; checked studies link under half to unresolved V genes, and the rest is unexplained. For this sample there are more than 35,000 clones; roughly 87% appear just once. Less than 55% of the sample is taken by the ten largest.

The germline V end is reduced by 5 bases and the J end by 5 bases; junction bases left unmatched: 11. Measured from the cysteine to the phenylalanine, the CDR3 is 15 residues long. The CDR3 DNA has 45 bases and is translated from base 1. Reading the germline V gene (reference sequence) gives CDR1 MNHEY and CDR2 SMNVEV. This receptor was identified in an adult with an advanced solid tumor such as melanoma, head and neck, liver or kidney cancer. The source material was CD4+ or CD8+ T cells sorted from blood, sampled in a trial of the OX40 agonist ivuxolimab. This sequence uses TRBV27 and TRBJ1-1; 7 bases in the junction line up with TRBD1. CDR3 reads: CASSPQQGWVTEAFF. The sequenced DNA is TGTGCCAGCAGTCCACAACAGGGGTGGGTGACTGAAGCTTTCTTT.